This T cell receptor beta chain was documented in a study of neurological immune-mediated disorders. CDR1 and CDR2 (germline): DFQATT, SNEGSKA (reference sequence). The CDR3 spans 16 residues. Trimming took 5 bases from V and 4 from J; bases not matched to a gene: 11. Synthesis of cDNA was performed by 5'RACE using 10-nucleotide random UMIs. TCRdb used MiXCR to reprocess the 5' RACE reads, holding one entry per CDR3 protein. The sample includes some 87,000 distinct CDR3 sequences, approximately 5.8% of them seen just once. The sample's time point: longitudinal time-point 2. Unsorted libraries were generated from 2 million PBMCs. These cells had been stored in RNAlater at -80 C.

V and J are TRBV20-1 and TRBJ2-3; 11 bases align to TRBD2. Sequences were obtained from PBMCs. The receptor's source is a woman in her sixties with multiple sclerosis. CDR3 region: CSALGSGGGSSDTQYF. CDR3 sequence (DNA): TGCAGTGCTTTAGGTAGCGGGGGGGGAAGCTCAGATACGCAGTATTTT.